These 6 T cell receptor beta chains came from one sample sequenced in a study of T cells after posttransplantation cyclophosphamide. The data were produced by immunoSEQ multiplex PCR, yet TCRdb's version contains in-frame clones alone and is incomplete. The repertoire consists of over 25,000 clones, none detected only once. The sample taken for sequencing was PBMCs. The receptors were gathered from a man aged 45-60 years in good health, CMV-negative, and a related stem cell transplant donor.

The V and J genes are TRBV13 and TRBJ2-2; the match to TRBD1 covers 8 bases. The ends lost 1 base at V and 5 bases at J; junction bases unmatched: 6. This CDR3 has 16 amino acids. From germline, CDR1 is PRHDT and CDR2 FYEKMQ (reference sequence). The CDR3 region is CASSLVARGRTGELFF. The CDR3 coding sequence is TGTGCCAGCAGCTTAGTGGCCAGGGGGCGAACCGGGGAGCTGTTTTTT.

This clone was seen many times. The chain carries TRBV27 and TRBJ2-7; no definite D call. The germline gives CDR1 MNHEY, CDR2 SMNVEV (reference sequence). Trimming pared 10 bases from V and 5 bases from J, leaving 18 bases between. The CDR3 totals 13 residues. The DNA of the CDR3 is TGTGCCACCCGAAGTGGCCAAGGAGACGAGCAGTACTTC. Translating gives CATRSGQGDEQYF.

In this sample, this clone turned up many times. The chain recombines TRBV6-1 with TRBJ2-5; TRBD2 matches at 10 bases. The CDR3 is made up of 14 amino acids. Germline CDR1 reads MNHNS; CDR2 reads SASEGT. V lost 6 bases and J lost 5; bases outside the gene matches: 6. The DNA for the CDR3 is TGTGCCAGCAGGTGGACTAGCGGAGGGGAGACCCAGTACTTC. This encodes CASRWTSGGETQYF.

This clone has a count of ten or more. This chain joins TRBV7-2 and TRBJ1-1; D possibly corresponds to TRBD1 (6 bases). This CDR3 has 17 amino acids. Trimming cost V 3 bases and J 0 bases, with 17 bases left between them. Germline V gives CDR1 SGHTA, CDR2 FQGNSA. CDR3: CASSFPRGGHMNTEAFF. The CDR3 nucleotides are TGTGCCAGCAGCTTCCCGCGGGGGGGACACATGAACACTGAAGCTTTCTTT.

This clone occurred many times. V gene TRBV5-1 combines with J gene TRBJ2-1, with 7 positions matching TRBD1. The CDR3 totals 16 residues. Germline loops: CDR1 SGHRS, CDR2 YFSETQ. Losses at the gene ends were 3 bases for V and 7 bases for J; bases not matched to a gene: 13. The CDR3 spells CASSYTTDRARNEQFF. The CDR3 DNA sequence: TGCGCCAGCAGCTACACGACAGACAGGGCAAGGAATGAGCAGTTCTTC.

This clone was recorded many times. This chain joins TRBV5-1 and TRBJ2-1, with 10 positions matching TRBD2. CDR1 and CDR2 from the germline V gene are SGHRS and YFSETQ. V was clipped by 4 bases and J by 2 bases; unmatched bases: 6. The CDR3 is 16 amino acids. The CDR3 region has the DNA TGCGCCAGCAGCGGGGCTAGCGGGAGTCCCTACAATGAGCAGTTCTTC. As protein: CASSGASGSPYNEQFF.